This entry describes one T cell receptor beta chain. Its target is unknown. The data were obtained in a study of graft-versus-host responses after intestinal transplantation. Across the study: The transplants performed in recipients were multivisceral, liver-intestinal, or isolated intestinal. Each recipient received anti-thymocyte globulin induction, then tacrolimus and steroids for approximately 3 years. Study-wide results and caveats: Recipient bone marrow held GvH clones, some seen earlier in ileum or blood. Individuals carrying graft-donor T cell macrochimerism showed high graft-versus-host to host-versus-graft clonal ratios in allografts.

The V end lost 0 bases, the J end lost 3 bases, and 9 bases lay between the germline ends. Germline V CDR1 and CDR2: SGHDT, YYEEEE. This CDR3 has 14 amino acids. Generated by immunoSEQ multiplex PCR, the TCRdb table keeps only in-frame clones and is missing some. The table includes about 93,000 clones, about 93% detected once. This TCR came from a human donor who received an intestinal transplant. This chain uses TRBV5-6 with TRBJ1-2; no clear D. This specimen consisted of unstimulated CD8+ T cells sorted from spleen or lymph node cells, obtained before intestinal transplant. CDR3 coding DNA: TGTGCCAGCAGCTTGGTTCCCGGAGACTATGGCTACACCTTC. This codes for CASSLVPGDYGYTF.